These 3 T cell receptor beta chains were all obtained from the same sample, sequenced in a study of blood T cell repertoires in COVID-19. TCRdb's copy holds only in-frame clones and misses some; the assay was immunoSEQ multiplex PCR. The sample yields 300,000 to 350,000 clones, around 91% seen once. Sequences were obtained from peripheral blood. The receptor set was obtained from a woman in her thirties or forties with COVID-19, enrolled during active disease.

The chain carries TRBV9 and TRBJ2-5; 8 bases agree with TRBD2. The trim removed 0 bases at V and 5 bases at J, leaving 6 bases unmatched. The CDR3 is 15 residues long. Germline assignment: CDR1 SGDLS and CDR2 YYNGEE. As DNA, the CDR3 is TGTGCCAGCAGCGTAGTCGGGACTAGGATGGAGACCCAGTACTTC. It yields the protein CASSVVGTRMETQYF.

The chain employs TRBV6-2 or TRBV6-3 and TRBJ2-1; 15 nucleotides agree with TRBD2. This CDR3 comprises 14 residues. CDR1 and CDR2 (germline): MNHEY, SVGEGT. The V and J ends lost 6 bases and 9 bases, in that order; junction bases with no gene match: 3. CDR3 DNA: TGTGCCAGCAGCCAGGGACTAGCGGGAGGTGAGCAGTTCTTC. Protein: CASSQGLAGGEQFF.

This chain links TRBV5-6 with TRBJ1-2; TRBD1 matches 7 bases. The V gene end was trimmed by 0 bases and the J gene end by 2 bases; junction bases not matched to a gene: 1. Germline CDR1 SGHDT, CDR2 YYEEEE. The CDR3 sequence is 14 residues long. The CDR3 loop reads CASSLGDRNYGYTF. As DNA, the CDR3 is TGTGCCAGCAGCTTGGGGGACAGAAACTATGGCTACACCTTC.